The present TCR beta chain was sequenced within a study of blood T cell repertoires in COVID-19. As for the study in general: The analysed material was cDNA or gDNA that came from T cells, B-cell-depleted T cells, or PBMCs.

Profiled with immunoSEQ multiplex PCR; TCRdb holds only in-frame clones, not every one. The sample gives about 49,000 clones, about 88% of which show up once; less than 5.5% is in the top ten. This CDR3 is built from 15 residues. V lost 5 bases, J lost 7 bases, and 12 bases stayed unmatched. The V gene's germline CDR1 is MDHEN and CDR2 SYDVKM. The chain carries TRBV28 and TRBJ1-2; 8 bases are shared with TRBD1. This sequence was found in a man in his forties with active COVID-19. Sequencing was done on a sample of peripheral blood. The CDR3 loop reads CASSTHPRGRGGYTF. The CDR3 region has the DNA TGTGCCAGCAGTACGCACCCCAGGGGGCGCGGTGGCTACACCTTC.